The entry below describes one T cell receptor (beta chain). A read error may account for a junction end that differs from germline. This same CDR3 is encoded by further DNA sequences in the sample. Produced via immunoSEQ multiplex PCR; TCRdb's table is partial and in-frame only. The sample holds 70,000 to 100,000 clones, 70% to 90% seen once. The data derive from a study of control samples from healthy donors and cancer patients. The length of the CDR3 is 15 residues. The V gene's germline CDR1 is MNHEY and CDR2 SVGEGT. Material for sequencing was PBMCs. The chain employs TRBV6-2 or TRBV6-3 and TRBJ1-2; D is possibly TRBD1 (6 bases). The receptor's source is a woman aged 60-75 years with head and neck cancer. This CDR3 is CASSSGLGAGYGYTF. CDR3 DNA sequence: TGCGCCAGCAGTTCGGGTTTGGGGGCAGGATATGGCTACACCTTC.